One T cell receptor (beta chain) is described in this entry. Its matching antigen is unknown. This sample stems from a study of Ad26.COV2.S vaccination and SARS-CoV-2 variants. General study points: Placebo recipients and vaccine recipients were similar in non-spike TCR breadth. Vaccine recipients surpassed placebo recipients in spike-specific TCR breadth. Reported findings describe substantial breadth in spike-specific CD8+ and CD4+ T cell responses following vaccination.

The protocol was immunoSEQ multiplex PCR, while the TCRdb copy is restricted to in-frame clones and leaves out a portion. The sample shows 350,000 to 450,000 clones, about 92% of them seen only once. The source was peripheral blood, collected after recovery from COVID-19. The sequence was collected from a human donor who had recovered from COVID-19.

As DNA, the CDR3 is TGTGCCAGCTCACCATGGGACACCGCCTACAATGAGCAGTTCTTC. It specifies CASSPWDTAYNEQFF. The gene calls are TRBV18 and TRBJ2-1; possibly TRBD1 for D (6 bases). Germline values: CDR1 KGHSH, CDR2 LQKENI. The V and J ends lost 2 bases and 2 bases respectively, with 10 bases between them. CDR3 length: 15 amino acids. Supplemented by reference TRBV18 and TRBJ2-1, the full variable domain reads NAGVMQNPRHLVRRRGQEARLRCSPMKGHSHVYWYRQLPEEGLKFMVYLQKENIIDESGMPKERFSAEFPKEGPSILRIQQVVRGDSAAYFCASSPWDTAYNEQFFGPGTRLTVL.